The rows below give T cell receptor beta chains drawn from one sample of a study of cytomegalovirus exposure and HLA in healthy donors. Assay used: immunoSEQ multiplex PCR; TCRdb lists only in-frame clones, some missing. This sample has about 43,000 clones, with 51% found just once. Sequencing used PBMCs. These receptor sequences come from a man between 60 and 75 years old in good health and CMV-seronegative. Both conserved end residues are part of each CDR3. The D gene is left open where the match is weak. Clone size is not always given. Where it is, it says once, few, many or a class for expanded clones.

clone_size: few; d_call: NA; j_call: TRBJ1-6; v_call: TRBV4-1; cdr3_aa: CASSPGQKNSPLHF; cdr3_nt: TGCGCCAGCAGCCCCGGACAGAAAAATTCACCCCTCCACTTT
clone_size: few; d_call: TRBD1; j_call: TRBJ1-2; v_call: TRBV28; cdr3_aa: CASRPGTGGLGYTF; cdr3_nt: TGTGCCAGCAGACCGGGGACAGGGGGTTTAGGCTACACCTTC
clone_size: NA; d_call: NA; j_call: TRBJ2-1; v_call: TRBV30; cdr3_aa: CAWSLEGGTSYNEQFF; cdr3_nt: TGTGCCTGGAGCCTGGAGGGGGGGACATCCTACAATGAGCAGTTCTTC
clone_size: NA; d_call: TRBD2; j_call: TRBJ2-7; v_call: TRBV7-8; cdr3_aa: CASRPATSGIYEQYF; cdr3_nt: TGTGCCAGCAGACCGGCGACTAGCGGAATTTACGAGCAGTACTTC
clone_size: NA; d_call: NA; j_call: TRBJ1-2; v_call: TRBV9; cdr3_aa: CASSAGTRGYGYTF; cdr3_nt: TGTGCCAGCAGCGCCGGGACAAGGGGCTATGGCTACACCTTC
clone_size: NA; d_call: NA; j_call: TRBJ2-1; v_call: TRBV7-3; cdr3_aa: CASSFDRTTDEQFF; cdr3_nt: TGTGCCAGCAGCTTTGATAGGACTACCGATGAGCAGTTCTTC
clone_size: once; d_call: NA; j_call: TRBJ1-2; v_call: TRBV19; cdr3_aa: CASRKHTEQDYGYTF; cdr3_nt: TGTGCCAGTAGAAAACATACAGAGCAGGACTATGGCTACACCTTC
clone_size: NA; d_call: TRBD1; j_call: TRBJ2-7; v_call: TRBV6-5; cdr3_aa: CASSYSRGFYEQYF; cdr3_nt: TGTGCCAGCAGTTACTCCAGGGGGTTCTACGAGCAGTACTTC
clone_size: NA; d_call: NA; j_call: TRBJ2-3; v_call: TRBV19; cdr3_aa: CASSVDTGKSTQYF; cdr3_nt: TGTGCCAGTAGTGTGGACACAGGGAAAAGTACGCAGTATTTT
clone_size: NA; d_call: NA; j_call: TRBJ2-1; v_call: TRBV4-2; cdr3_aa: CASSQDWGRPLNEQFF; cdr3_nt: TGTGCCAGCAGCCAAGATTGGGGGAGGCCCCTCAATGAGCAGTTCTTC
clone_size: NA; d_call: NA; j_call: TRBJ1-3; v_call: TRBV30; cdr3_aa: CAWTLRGNTIYF; cdr3_nt: TGTGCCTGGACCCTCAGGGGAAACACCATATATTTT
clone_size: NA; d_call: TRBD2; j_call: TRBJ2-7; v_call: TRBV6-4; cdr3_aa: CARPPSGRPYEQYF; cdr3_nt: TGTGCCCGCCCCCCAAGCGGGAGGCCTTACGAGCAGTACTTC
clone_size: NA; d_call: NA; j_call: TRBJ1-2; v_call: TRBV30; cdr3_aa: CAWSVPGYGYTF; cdr3_nt: TGTGCCTGGAGTGTACCCGGGTATGGCTACACCTTC
clone_size: few; d_call: TRBD1; j_call: TRBJ1-3; v_call: TRBV7-2; cdr3_aa: CASSLSSGGVGNTIYF; cdr3_nt: TGTGCCAGCAGCTTATCCTCAGGGGGCGTCGGAAACACCATATATTTT
clone_size: NA; d_call: TRBD2; j_call: TRBJ2-7; v_call: TRBV9; cdr3_aa: CASSVVASGEQYF; cdr3_nt: TGTGCCAGCAGCGTAGTGGCTAGCGGAGAGCAGTACTTC
clone_size: NA; d_call: NA; j_call: TRBJ2-5; v_call: TRBV5-1; cdr3_aa: CASSPGQGQETQYF; cdr3_nt: TGCGCCAGCAGCCCAGGGCAGGGACAAGAGACCCAGTACTTC
clone_size: few; d_call: NA; j_call: TRBJ1-1; v_call: TRBV5-4; cdr3_aa: CASSLVANTEAFF; cdr3_nt: TGTGCCAGCAGCTTGGTGGCGAACACTGAAGCTTTCTTT
clone_size: few; d_call: TRBD2; j_call: TRBJ2-6; v_call: TRBV29-1; cdr3_aa: CSVGGSGRVTGANVLTF; cdr3_nt: TGCAGCGTTGGCGGTAGCGGGAGGGTTACTGGGGCCAACGTCCTGACTTTC
clone_size: medium-sized; d_call: TRBD2; j_call: TRBJ2-1; v_call: TRBV5-8; cdr3_aa: CASSSRGLAGGVSFNEQFF; cdr3_nt: TGTGCCAGCAGCTCCCGTGGGCTAGCGGGAGGGGTATCGTTTAATGAGCAGTTCTTC
clone_size: few; d_call: TRBD2; j_call: TRBJ2-3; v_call: TRBV7-9; cdr3_aa: CASSLDEWLAGYRTDTQYF; cdr3_nt: TGTGCCAGCAGCTTAGATGAGTGGCTAGCGGGATATAGAACAGATACGCAGTATTTT
clone_size: once; d_call: NA; j_call: TRBJ2-3; v_call: TRBV7-8; cdr3_aa: CASTHRKPDTQYF; cdr3_nt: TGTGCCAGCACCCACAGAAAGCCAGATACGCAGTATTTT
clone_size: few; d_call: NA; j_call: TRBJ2-7; v_call: TRBV29-1; cdr3_aa: CSVALASYEQYF; cdr3_nt: TGCAGCGTTGCTCTAGCTTCCTACGAGCAGTACTTC
clone_size: once; d_call: NA; j_call: TRBJ1-5; v_call: TRBV5-4; cdr3_aa: CASSGAGQPQHF; cdr3_nt: TGTGCCAGCAGCGGAGCGGGTCAGCCCCAGCATTTT
clone_size: NA; d_call: TRBD1; j_call: TRBJ1-1; v_call: TRBV29-1; cdr3_aa: CSVVAWDRDTEAFF; cdr3_nt: TGCAGCGTTGTGGCCTGGGACAGGGACACTGAAGCTTTCTTT
clone_size: NA; d_call: TRBD2; j_call: TRBJ2-1; v_call: TRBV7-9; cdr3_aa: CASSRTSGKGVAEQFF; cdr3_nt: TGTGCCAGCAGCCGTACTAGCGGGAAAGGGGTCGCTGAGCAGTTCTTC
clone_size: NA; d_call: TRBD2; j_call: TRBJ2-1; v_call: TRBV7-8; cdr3_aa: CASSLTSGITYNEQFF; cdr3_nt: TGTGCCAGCAGCTTGACTAGCGGAATCACCTACAATGAGCAGTTCTTC
clone_size: NA; d_call: TRBD1; j_call: TRBJ1-1; v_call: TRBV29-1; cdr3_aa: CSAHRGNTEAFF; cdr3_nt: TGCAGCGCTCACAGGGGGAACACTGAAGCTTTCTTT
clone_size: NA; d_call: TRBD1; j_call: TRBJ1-1; v_call: TRBV5-1; cdr3_aa: CASSKGTANTEAFF; cdr3_nt: TGCGCCAGCAGCAAAGGGACAGCGAACACTGAAGCTTTCTTT
clone_size: once; d_call: NA; j_call: TRBJ1-4; v_call: TRBV7-9; cdr3_aa: CASSLGQPNEKLFF; cdr3_nt: TGTGCCAGCAGCTTAGGACAGCCTAATGAAAAACTGTTTTTT
clone_size: NA; d_call: NA; j_call: TRBJ2-6; v_call: TRBV6-5; cdr3_aa: CASRQISSGANVLTF; cdr3_nt: TGTGCCAGCAGACAGATTAGCTCTGGGGCCAACGTCCTGACTTTC
clone_size: once; d_call: TRBD1; j_call: TRBJ1-4; v_call: TRBV5-1; cdr3_aa: CASSLDRGDEKLFF; cdr3_nt: TGCGCCAGCAGCTTGGACAGGGGAGATGAAAAACTGTTTTTT
clone_size: few; d_call: NA; j_call: TRBJ1-1; v_call: TRBV25-1; cdr3_aa: CASSAPPPGEAFF; cdr3_nt: TGTGCCAGCAGTGCTCCCCCCCCAGGTGAAGCTTTCTTT
clone_size: NA; d_call: TRBD2; j_call: TRBJ2-7; v_call: TRBV7-9; cdr3_aa: CASSLASSGDSYEQYF; cdr3_nt: TGTGCCAGCAGCTTAGCCTCTAGCGGTGACTCCTACGAGCAGTACTTC
clone_size: NA; d_call: NA; j_call: TRBJ2-5; v_call: TRBV27; cdr3_aa: CASSFTGKTQYF; cdr3_nt: TGTGCCAGCAGTTTTACGGGAAAGACCCAGTACTTC
clone_size: NA; d_call: TRBD2; j_call: TRBJ2-5; v_call: TRBV7-7; cdr3_aa: CASSVSGRAETQYF; cdr3_nt: TGTGCCAGCAGCGTTAGCGGGAGGGCGGAGACCCAGTACTTC
clone_size: NA; d_call: TRBD2; j_call: TRBJ2-7; v_call: TRBV11-2; cdr3_aa: CASGSLSYEQYF; cdr3_nt: TGTGCAAGCGGGAGCTTATCCTACGAGCAGTACTTC
clone_size: NA; d_call: TRBD1; j_call: TRBJ2-7; v_call: TRBV30; cdr3_aa: CAWSALPGGEQYF; cdr3_nt: TGTGCCTGGAGTGCCTTACCAGGGGGCGAGCAGTACTTC
clone_size: NA; d_call: NA; j_call: TRBJ1-2; v_call: TRBV7-9; cdr3_aa: CASSSREKAHYGYTF; cdr3_nt: TGTGCCAGCAGCTCCCGGGAGAAGGCCCATTATGGCTACACCTTC
clone_size: NA; d_call: NA; j_call: TRBJ2-3; v_call: TRBV2; cdr3_aa: CASGGDFRTDTQYF; cdr3_nt: TGTGCCAGTGGAGGGGACTTTCGCACAGATACGCAGTATTTT
clone_size: few; d_call: NA; j_call: TRBJ1-5; v_call: TRBV4-3; cdr3_aa: CASSLDRRGGQPQHF; cdr3_nt: TGCGCCAGCAGCCTAGACAGGCGCGGCGGGCAGCCCCAGCATTTT
clone_size: NA; d_call: TRBD1; j_call: TRBJ1-3; v_call: TRBV30; cdr3_aa: CASHRGSGNTIYF; cdr3_nt: TGTGCCAGTCACAGGGGCTCTGGAAACACCATATATTTT
clone_size: many; d_call: NA; j_call: TRBJ2-2; v_call: TRBV7-6; cdr3_aa: CASSQLVQATGFF; cdr3_nt: TGTGCCAGCAGCCAGCTGGTCCAGGCAACCGGATTTTTT
clone_size: NA; d_call: NA; j_call: TRBJ2-5; v_call: TRBV7-9; cdr3_aa: CASSLALNRQETQYF; cdr3_nt: TGTGCCAGCAGCTTAGCGCTGAACAGACAAGAGACCCAGTACTTC
clone_size: NA; d_call: NA; j_call: TRBJ2-7; v_call: TRBV9; cdr3_aa: CASSVGPGGGEQYF; cdr3_nt: TGTGCCAGCAGCGTAGGGCCAGGGGGAGGCGAGCAGTACTTC